Detailed here is one T cell receptor (beta chain). Its specificity is unknown. Primers used in a second PCR of roughly 7 to 11 cycles were a sample-barcoded 5' primer and a J-beta primer mix. A single record per CDR3 protein comes from TCRdb applying MiXCR to the 5' RACE reads. The table records 1.5 million to 2 million distinct CDR3 sequences, around half of them present only once. The data originate from a study of blood T cells in healthy people across ages. Study observations and caveats: Per million T cells, TCR beta diversity dropped about linearly as age rose. TCR beta diversity tracked closely with naive T cell percentage. Long-lived donors had more naive CD4+ cells and higher diversity than aged donors.

This CDR3 spans 16 amino acids. CDR1 is SGHVS and CDR2 is FQNEAQ in the germline V gene. Trimming left V 1 base short and J 1 base short, with 11 bases between. The sample taken for sequencing was blood. This TCR was recovered from a woman aged 40 to 50 in good health. The chain combines TRBV7-8 with TRBJ1-5; D gene uncertain. The DNA for the CDR3 is TGTGCCAGCAGCTTAGTTAGTCTTGGAAGCAATCAGCCCCAGCATTTT. It is translated as CASSLVSLGSNQPQHF.